These 24 T cell receptor beta chains share one sample of origin, sequenced in a study of control samples from healthy donors and cancer patients. Libraries were prepared by immunoSEQ multiplex PCR; TCRdb keeps only in-frame clonotypes and omits some of them. The sample contains more than 70,000 clones, approximately 94% of which appear only once. Sequenced input: blood. The receptors shown here come from a woman under 40 in good health.

This sequence joins TRBV11-2 and TRBJ1-6; no clear D. V was cut by 5 bases and J by 7 bases, with 9 bases left in between. This CDR3 is 13 amino acids long. The germline V gene has CDR1 SGHAT and CDR2 FQNNGV. CDR3 DNA: TGTGCCAGCAGCCCGGGGTTCAATTCACCCCTCCACTTT. Its translation: CASSPGFNSPLHF. The full variable domain, in which reference TRBV11-2 and TRBJ1-6 provide the parts outside the CDR3, is EAGVAQSPRYKIIEKRQSVAFWCNPISGHATLYWYQQILGQGPKLLIQFQNNGVVDDSQLPKDRFSAERLKGVDSTLKIQPAKLEDSAVYLCASSPGFNSPLHFGNGTRLTVT.

V usage is TRBV11-2 and J usage is TRBJ2-3, with D maybe TRBD2 (7 bases). Germline CDR1 and CDR2: SGHAT and FQNNGV. V was cut by 1 base and J by 0 bases, with 14 bases left in between. This CDR3 comprises 17 residues. The CDR3, as DNA: TGTGCCAGCAGCTTAGTTCTTGCGGGGGCTAGCACAGATACGCAGTATTTT. The encoded protein is CASSLVLAGASTDTQYF.

The chain combines TRBV27 with TRBJ2-7; tentatively, D is TRBD1 (5 bases). In germline, CDR1 is MNHEY, CDR2 SMNVEV (reference sequence). The CDR3 contains 14 residues. V was pared by 1 base and J by 3 bases, with 10 bases between. CDR3 DNA: TGTGCCAGCAGTTTATGGGCCCAGGGCTACGAGCAGTACTTC. Translating gives CASSLWAQGYEQYF.

The chain recombines TRBV2 with TRBJ1-2; 8 bases align to TRBD1. V lost 5 bases to trimming and J lost 4 bases; unmatched junction nucleotides: 6. The CDR3 is 14 amino acids. Germline CDR1 is SNHLY and CDR2 is FYNNEI. The CDR3 region has the DNA TGTGCCAGCAGTAGGCCGGGACAGGCCTATGGCTACACCTTC. Translation gives CASSRPGQAYGYTF.

The J gene is TRBJ1-5, the V gene TRBV28; TRBD1 matches at 7 bases. CDR1 and CDR2 from the germline V gene are MDHEN and SYDVKM. This CDR3 is 16 amino acids long. V shed 2 bases and J 2 bases; nucleotides not matched to a gene: 6. The CDR3 region is CASSLGQGVGNQPQHF. The CDR3 DNA follows: TGTGCCAGCAGTTTAGGGCAGGGGGTTGGCAATCAGCCCCAGCATTTT. The variable domain in full, with the rest retrieved from reference TRBV28 and TRBJ1-5, is DVKVTQSSRYLVKRTGEKVFLECVQDMDHENMFWYRQDPGLGLRLIYFSYDVKMKEKGDIPEGYSVSREKKERFSLILESASTNQTSMYLCASSLGQGVGNQPQHFGDGTRLSIL.

CDR3 coding DNA: TGTGCCACCAGCAGGCGAGAGGGTGATTTAATTAATGAAAAACTGTTTTTT. Translation: CATSRREGDLINEKLFF. This chain connects TRBV15 to TRBJ1-4; D remains ambiguous. V was clipped by 3 bases and J by 4 bases, with 18 bases between them. There are 17 residues in the CDR3. Germline lookup yields CDR1 LNHNV and CDR2 YYDKDF (reference sequence).

This clone showed up just once. The rearrangement joins TRBV30 to TRBJ1-1, with a weak D call TRBD1 (6 bases). Germline V gene lookup returns CDR1 GTSNPN and CDR2 SVGIG (reference sequence). V was trimmed by 8 bases and J by 2 bases, leaving 12 bases between them. CDR3 length equals 12 residues. In DNA, the CDR3 is TGTGCCGGAATGACAGGAAACACTGAAGCTTTCTTT. Translating gives CAGMTGNTEAFF.

The rearrangement links TRBV4-1 to TRBJ2-1; D is tentatively TRBD1 or TRBD2 (5 bases each). Germline V gene lookup returns CDR1 MGHRA and CDR2 YSYEKL. V lost 4 bases and J 6 bases, leaving 19 bases between the germline ends. The CDR3 consists of 16 residues. The CDR3 sequence is CASSPLGDRTSNEQFF. The CDR3 region has the DNA TGCGCCAGCAGCCCCCTGGGGGATCGGACAAGCAATGAGCAGTTCTTC.

This clone was recorded a few times. The gene calls are TRBV4-1 and TRBJ1-1; D not resolved. This CDR3 comprises 16 residues. The germline V and J ends were trimmed by 1 base and 1 base, with 13 bases remaining between them. Germline V gene data show CDR1 as MGHRA and CDR2 as YSYEKL. The CDR3 sequence is CASSQGETAENTEAFF. As DNA, the CDR3 is TGCGCCAGCAGCCAAGGTGAGACGGCGGAGAACACTGAAGCTTTCTTT.

The J gene is TRBJ2-5, the V gene TRBV7-9; D remains unclear. Trimming cost V 1 base and J 0 bases, with 6 bases left between them. The CDR3 is 14 amino acids. Germline V CDR1 and CDR2: SEHNR, FQNEAQ (reference sequence). The CDR3 DNA reads TGTGCCAGCAGCTTAGGTCAGGACCAAGAGACCCAGTACTTC. Amino acid sequence: CASSLGQDQETQYF.

The CDR3 loop reads CASSDPPGNYGYTF. CDR3 nucleotides: TGCGCCAGCAGTGACCCTCCGGGAAACTATGGCTACACCTTC. The chain carries TRBV5-1 and TRBJ1-2; D uncertain. Trimming pared 5 bases from V and 2 bases from J, leaving 13 bases between. The V gene's germline CDR1 is SGHRS and CDR2 YFSETQ. This CDR3 comprises 14 residues.

The chain is built from TRBV5-5 and TRBJ1-1; no reliable D call. The CDR3 runs to 14 residues. Between the trimmed V and J ends, which lost 2 bases and 4 bases, there was a span of 12 bases. Per germline, CDR1 SGHKS and CDR2 YYEKEE (reference sequence). Here the CDR3 reads CASSFFLAGTEAFF. The DNA of the CDR3 is TGTGCCAGCAGCTTTTTTCTGGCGGGCACTGAAGCTTTCTTT.

The chain uses TRBV5-5 and TRBJ1-6; D is unclear. The V gene's germline CDR1 is SGHKS and CDR2 YYEKEE (reference sequence). The V end lost 5 bases, the J end lost 14 bases, and 20 bases lay between the germline ends. The CDR3 spans 14 residues. The CDR3 spells CASRFPGGDPSLHF. In nucleotides, the CDR3 is TGTGCCAGCAGATTTCCGGGCGGGGATCCTTCCCTCCACTTT.

This clone appeared a single time. The rearrangement links TRBV12-3 or TRBV12-4 to TRBJ2-7, with a weak D call TRBD1 (5 bases). The CDR3 length is 12 residues. V was pared by 5 bases and J by 4 bases, with 9 bases between. CDR3 amino acids: CASSPDSYEQYF. The CDR3, as DNA: TGTGCCAGCAGTCCAGACAGTTACGAGCAGTACTTC.

Of note for this clone: Other DNA sequences in this specimen translate into the identical CDR3. The gene calls are TRBV12-3 or TRBV12-4 and TRBJ1-1; D is unclear. This CDR3 comprises 11 residues. V lost 1 base and J lost 5, with 2 bases in between. CDR3 protein: CASSLGTEAFF. The DNA of the CDR3 is TGTGCCAGCAGTTTAGGAACTGAAGCTTTCTTT.

The chain employs TRBV21-1 and TRBJ1-5; the table's D call TRBD1 went unverified against the DNA. TRBV21-1 is an annotated pseudogene. The CDR3 has 13 residues. DNA for the CDR3: TGTGCCAGCAGCAATGACAGGAATCAGCCCCAGCATTTT. It is translated as CASSNDRNQPQHF.

V is TRBV19 and J is TRBJ1-5, with TRBD1 matching over 9 bases. The CDR3 totals 14 residues. V dropped 7 bases and J dropped 2; count of bases not matched to a gene: 3. Looked up from germline, CDR1 is LNHDA and CDR2 is SQIVND (reference sequence). DNA for the CDR3: TGTGCCAGTACCGACAGGGGGGGCAATCAGCCCCAGCATTTT. Translated: CASTDRGGNQPQHF.

The rearrangement joins TRBV7-9 to TRBJ1-2; 10 bases fit TRBD1. The CDR3 sequence is 16 residues long. After removal of 4 bases from V and 1 base from J, the junction contained 6 bases not matched to a gene. The germline V gene encodes CDR1 SEHNR and CDR2 FQNEAQ (reference sequence). CDR3 protein: CASSWGQGTLNYGYTF. The CDR3 DNA sequence: TGTGCCAGCAGCTGGGGACAGGGGACTCTTAACTATGGCTACACCTTC.

The V gene is TRBV6-1, the J gene TRBJ2-5; D gene unclear. CDR1 is MNHNS and CDR2 is SASEGT in the germline V gene. The CDR3 is 16 amino acids. Between the trimmed V and J ends, which lost 1 base and 5 bases, there was a span of 17 bases. CDR3: CASSEEVGAPPETQYF. As DNA, the CDR3 is TGTGCCAGCAGTGAAGAGGTGGGTGCCCCACCGGAGACCCAGTACTTC.

The chain employs TRBV3-1 (or the pseudogene TRBV3-2) and TRBJ2-5, with TRBD1 matching over 7 bases. Germline V lookup: CDR1 LGHDT, CDR2 YNNKEL (reference sequence). The CDR3 spans 15 residues. The trim removed 1 base at V and 2 bases at J, leaving 4 bases unmatched. Here the CDR3 DNA reads TGTGCCAGCAGCCAAGTCCGACAGGGACAAGAGACCCAGTACTTC. This gives the protein CASSQVRQGQETQYF.

CDR3 sequence (DNA): TGTGCCAGCAGCCAAGATCTTGGCCAGGGGGCCCCTGAAGCTTTCTTT. Protein sequence: CASSQDLGQGAPEAFF. V is TRBV14 and J is TRBJ1-1; 8 bases map to TRBD1. V dropped 0 bases and J dropped 6; count of bases not matched to a gene: 9. CDR1 SGHDN and CDR2 FVKESK come from the germline V gene. The CDR3 spans 16 residues.

The rearrangement joins TRBV25-1 to TRBJ2-1; D is ambiguous. Per the germline V gene, CDR1 is MGHDK and CDR2 is SYGVNS. V lost 4 bases and J 3 bases, leaving 7 bases between the germline ends. This CDR3 spans 13 amino acids. Written as DNA, the CDR3 is TGTGCCAGCAGTGCTGGGTACTACAATGAGCAGTTCTTC. Translating it yields CASSAGYYNEQFF.

The chain recombines TRBV2 with TRBJ1-4; D is possibly TRBD1 (5 bases). The germline CDR1 and CDR2 sequences are SNHLY and FYNNEI. The V end was cut by 4 bases, the J end by 8 bases, with 14 bases between. This CDR3 has 14 residues. The CDR3 nucleotides are TGTGCCAGCAGTGCGGAGCTCCGGGGGGAAAAACTGTTTTTT. Its translation: CASSAELRGEKLFF.

The CDR3 coding sequence is TGTGCCAGCAGTGAAGCGCGATCGACCGGTGGCTACACCTTC. Translation: CASSEARSTGGYTF. The V call is TRBV2, the J call TRBJ1-2; no definite D call. Germline CDR1 reads SNHLY; CDR2 reads FYNNEI. V lost 0 bases to trimming and J lost 7 bases, with 12 bases between them. This CDR3 has 14 residues. Variable domain in full (rest from reference TRBV2 and TRBJ1-2): EPEVTQTPSHQVTQMGQEVILRCVPISNHLYFYWYRQILGQKVEFLVSFYNNEISEKSEIFDDQFSVERPDGSNFTLKIRSTKLEDSAMYFCASSEARSTGGYTFGSGTRLTVV.